The source of this T cell receptor beta chain is a study of T cells in Graves' hyperthyroidism and ophthalmopathy. V lost 6 bases and J lost 2, with 10 bases in between. CDR1 MNHNS and CDR2 SASEGT come from the germline V gene. CDR3 length: 14 residues. RNA transcripts yielded amplified TCR beta CDR3 regions. Initially, a first-round RT-PCR of the TCR CDR3 employed the HTBI primer set. TCRdb re-analysed the multiplex PCR reads in MiXCR, keeping a single row per CDR3 protein. The top ten hold about 11% of the sample, which has 450,000 to 550,000 distinct CDR3 sequences, about 24% seen once. This receptor was obtained from a woman in her 30s with Graves' ophthalmopathy. Sequences were obtained from blood. The rearrangement uses TRBV6-1 and TRBJ2-2, with D perhaps TRBD2 (6 bases). CDR3 sequence reads: CASRGLFNTGELFF. The CDR3 DNA is TGTGCCAGCAGGGGACTCTTTAACACCGGGGAGCTGTTTTTT.